The rows below give T cell receptor beta chains drawn from one sample of a study of CD8 T cells in Susac syndrome. TCRdb itself ran the immunoSEQ multiplex PCR reads through MiXCR, one entry per CDR3 protein. The table includes 130,000 to 150,000 distinct CDR3 sequences, roughly 95% detected once. Sequencing used CD4+ T cells from PBMCs. These TCRs come from a human donor in good health. The CDR3 runs from the conserved cysteine through the conserved F or W. D genes are given only for firm matches. The listing skips clone size in some rows; elsewhere it reads once, few, many or a size class.

v_call	j_call	clone_size	d_call	cdr3_nt	cdr3_aa
TRBV24-1	TRBJ2-1	-	-	TGTGCCACCAGTCGGGGATTTGAGCAGTTCTTC	CATSRGFEQFF
TRBV19	TRBJ2-2	-	-	TGTGCCAGTAGTATAGTTGGCGGGGAGCTGTTTTTT	CASSIVGGELFF
TRBV7-9	TRBJ2-7	-	TRBD2	TGTGCCAGCAGCTCAGGGACTAGCCGGATCGTCTACGAGCAGTACTTC	CASSSGTSRIVYEQYF
TRBV18	TRBJ2-7	once	-	TGTGCCAGCTCAGATTCCGGGAGCTACGAGCAGTACTTC	CASSDSGSYEQYF
TRBV19	TRBJ1-1	once	-	TGTGCCAGTAGTATTAGCATTAGGGGTGGCACTGAAGCTTTCTTT	CASSISIRGGTEAFF
TRBV7-6	TRBJ2-7	-	-	TGTGCCAGCAGCCCTCCGGACCACGCCTACGAGCAGTACTTC	CASSPPDHAYEQYF
TRBV19	TRBJ2-2	-	TRBD2	TGTGCCAGTAGTCTGCTAGCGGCCACTAGTACCGGGGAGCTGTTTTTT	CASSLLAATSTGELFF
TRBV20-1	TRBJ1-1	-	-	TGCAGTGCTAGAAGACAGTTCTTGAACACTGAAGCTTTCTTT	CSARRQFLNTEAFF
TRBV4-1	TRBJ1-4	-	TRBD1	TGCGCCAGCAGCCAAGATAGGGACAGTAATGAAAAACTGTTTTTT	CASSQDRDSNEKLFF
TRBV7-2	TRBJ1-1	-	-	TGTGCCAGCAGCTACACCCTGGGCACTGAAGCTTTCTTT	CASSYTLGTEAFF
TRBV27	TRBJ2-6	-	-	TGTGCCAGCAGCTTAATGGGAACTGGGGCCAACGTCCTGACTTTC	CASSLMGTGANVLTF
TRBV24-1	TRBJ1-5	-	-	TGTGCCACCAGTGATGCGGGCAGAAATAGCAATCAGCCCCAGCATTTT	CATSDAGRNSNQPQHF
TRBV10-1	TRBJ1-1	-	-	TGCGCCACCACCGGACCACTGAACACTGAAGCTTTCTTT	CATTGPLNTEAFF
TRBV5-8	TRBJ1-1	-	-	TGTGCCAGCATCCAGTACAGTTTGAACACTGAAGCTTTCTTT	CASIQYSLNTEAFF
TRBV7-2	TRBJ2-5	few	-	TGTGCCAGCAGCCGACAGCAAGAGACCCAGTACTTC	CASSRQQETQYF
TRBV7-9	TRBJ2-5	-	TRBD2	TGTGCCAGCAGCCCGGGGACTAGCGGGGTCCAAGAGACCCAGTACTTC	CASSPGTSGVQETQYF
TRBV12-3/TRBV12-4	TRBJ2-6	-	-	TGTGCCAGCAATCCCAGGGGGGCCAACGTCCTGACTTTC	CASNPRGANVLTF
TRBV6-5	TRBJ2-7	-	-	TGTGCCAGCAGTTCAACTAGACGCATTACCTACGAGCAGTACTTC	CASSSTRRITYEQYF
TRBV7-9	TRBJ2-5	-	TRBD1	TGTGCCAGCAGCTTAGGACAGGGAGCCGAGACCCAGTACTTC	CASSLGQGAETQYF
TRBV3-1	TRBJ2-7	-	-	TGTGCCAGCAGCCAGGGTCAGTTTACCTACGAGCAGTACTTC	CASSQGQFTYEQYF
TRBV20-1	TRBJ2-6	-	-	TGCAGTGCCCCTGACTCAGGGGCCAACGTCCTGACTTTC	CSAPDSGANVLTF
TRBV18	TRBJ2-7	-	-	TGTGCCAGCTCTGTCACGGGAGAGTCCTACGAGCAGTACTTC	CASSVTGESYEQYF
TRBV5-1	TRBJ1-1	-	-	TGCGCCAGCAGCTCTGAGGACCTGAACACTGAAGCTTTCTTT	CASSSEDLNTEAFF
TRBV12-3/TRBV12-4	TRBJ2-1	-	TRBD2	TGTGCCAGCAGAACCCCACTAGCGGGAGGGCCCAATGAGCAGTTCTTC	CASRTPLAGGPNEQFF
TRBV20-1	TRBJ1-2	-	TRBD1	TGCAGTGCTAGGGGACGAATCGGACAGGGGAATGGCTACACCTTC	CSARGRIGQGNGYTF
TRBV27	TRBJ1-5	-	-	TGTGCCAGCAGTTTCGACCACAATCAGCCCCAGCATTTT	CASSFDHNQPQHF
TRBV28	TRBJ1-4	-	-	TGTGCCAGCAGCCCCTTGGGGCAGGGTCGAACTAATGAAAAACTGTTTTTT	CASSPLGQGRTNEKLFF
TRBV25-1	TRBJ1-5	-	-	TGTGCCAGCAGTGAATATGGCGGGGACGGCAATCAGCCCCAGCATTTT	CASSEYGGDGNQPQHF
TRBV5-1	TRBJ2-7	-	-	TGCGCCAGCAGCTTGCAAGGGGTTAGTAGTAGCGAGCAGTACTTC	CASSLQGVSSSEQYF
TRBV29-1	TRBJ2-3	-	-	TGCAGCGTAGACATGGCGGGACTCACAGATACGCAGTATTTT	CSVDMAGLTDTQYF
TRBV5-1	TRBJ1-1	-	TRBD1	TGCGCCAGCAGCTCCCCTACTACGACAGGGACTGAAGCTTTCTTT	CASSSPTTTGTEAFF
TRBV27	TRBJ1-2	few	-	TGTGCCAGCAGATCACAGGGTAACAACTATGGCTACACCTTC	CASRSQGNNYGYTF
TRBV5-1	TRBJ2-1	-	TRBD1	TGCGCCAGCAGCTCGACAGGGGAAGATAATGAGCAGTTCTTC	CASSSTGEDNEQFF
TRBV29-1	TRBJ1-2	-	-	TGCAGCGTGGGCACAGGGTTGGGCTACACCTTC	CSVGTGLGYTF
TRBV30	TRBJ2-7	once	-	TGTGCCTGGAGTTCGGGAGCCTACGAGCAGTACTTC	CAWSSGAYEQYF
TRBV18	TRBJ2-1	-	TRBD2	TGTGCCAGCCGAAAACGCCAAAGCGGGGGGACCTACAATGAGCAGTTCTTC	CASRKRQSGGTYNEQFF
TRBV19	TRBJ1-1	-	-	TGTGCCAGTAGTACCTCAAGTTCCATGAACACTGAAGCTTTCTTT	CASSTSSSMNTEAFF
TRBV27	TRBJ2-3	-	TRBD2	TGTGCCAGCCTCGGACTAGCGGGAAGGGGGGATACGCAGTATTTT	CASLGLAGRGDTQYF
TRBV9	TRBJ1-1	-	-	TGTGCCAGCAGCGTAGACGGAAACACTGAAGCTTTCTTT	CASSVDGNTEAFF
TRBV4-2	TRBJ1-2	once	-	TGTGCCAGCAGCCAAGATCGGGGAGAGGATGGCTACACCTTC	CASSQDRGEDGYTF
TRBV7-9	TRBJ2-5	once	-	TGTGCCAGCAGCTGGCCAACTGGACAAGAGACCCAGTACTTC	CASSWPTGQETQYF
TRBV19	TRBJ1-2	once	TRBD1	TGTGCCAGTAGTCCCCTCTCGGGGACAGGGGGCGCCTATGGCTACACCTTC	CASSPLSGTGGAYGYTF
TRBV12-3/TRBV12-4	TRBJ1-1	-	-	TGTGCCAGCAGTTCCCATCAAGACGGGGCTGAAGCTTTCTTT	CASSSHQDGAEAFF
TRBV18	TRBJ2-3	-	TRBD2	TGTGCCAGCTCAGTCTTAGCGGGAGCCGGAGCAGATACGCAGTATTTT	CASSVLAGAGADTQYF
TRBV3-1	TRBJ1-1	-	-	TGTGCCAGCGGGGCACCACACACTGAAGCTTTCTTT	CASGAPHTEAFF
TRBV20-1	TRBJ2-3	-	-	TGCAGTGCTATATGGAGGGCCGGCGATGATACGCAGTATTTT	CSAIWRAGDDTQYF
TRBV13	TRBJ2-2	-	TRBD1	TGTGCCAGCAGTCTTGGGACAGTCAGCACCGGGGAGCTGTTTTTT	CASSLGTVSTGELFF
TRBV7-2	TRBJ2-5	once	-	TGTGCCAGCAGGAAACGTTCGTACCAAGAGACCCAGTACTTC	CASRKRSYQETQYF
TRBV7-9	TRBJ2-7	-	TRBD2	TGTGCCAGCAGCTCCCGACTAGCGGGAGGGAGCGAGCAGTACTTC	CASSSRLAGGSEQYF
TRBV12-3/TRBV12-4	TRBJ1-5	-	-	TGTGCCAGCAGTTACGGGCAGCCCGGGCCCCAGCATTTT	CASSYGQPGPQHF
TRBV4-2	TRBJ1-1	-	-	TGTGCCAGCAGCCAAGGAGGGTCAAACACTGAAGCTTTCTTT	CASSQGGSNTEAFF
TRBV29-1	TRBJ2-2	-	-	TGCAGCGTTGTGCCTGCATCCGGGGAGCTGTTTTTT	CSVVPASGELFF
TRBV27	TRBJ2-3	-	-	TGTGCCACTTGGGTGGCGGGACGGGAAGATACGCAGTATTTT	CATWVAGREDTQYF